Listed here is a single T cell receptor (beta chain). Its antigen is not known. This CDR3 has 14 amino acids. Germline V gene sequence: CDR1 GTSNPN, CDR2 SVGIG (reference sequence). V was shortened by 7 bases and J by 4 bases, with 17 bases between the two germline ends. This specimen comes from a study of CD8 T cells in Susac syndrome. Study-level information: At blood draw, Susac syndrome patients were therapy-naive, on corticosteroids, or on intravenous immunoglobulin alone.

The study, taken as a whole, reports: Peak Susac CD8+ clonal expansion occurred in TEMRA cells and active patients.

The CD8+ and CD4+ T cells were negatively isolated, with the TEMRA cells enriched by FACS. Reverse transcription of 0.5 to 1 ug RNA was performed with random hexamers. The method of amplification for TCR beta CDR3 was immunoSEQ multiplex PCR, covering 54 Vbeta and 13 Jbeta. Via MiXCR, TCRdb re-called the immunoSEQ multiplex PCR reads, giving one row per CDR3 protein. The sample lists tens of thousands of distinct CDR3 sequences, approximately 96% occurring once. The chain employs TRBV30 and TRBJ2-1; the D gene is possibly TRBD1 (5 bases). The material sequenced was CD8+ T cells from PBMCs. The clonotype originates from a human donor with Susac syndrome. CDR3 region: CAYYSGMSYNEQFF. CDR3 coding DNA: TGTGCCTACTACTCAGGGATGAGTTACAATGAGCAGTTCTTC.